The text below deals with one T cell receptor beta chain. The antigen remains unidentified. This sample stems from a study of blood T cells in healthy people across ages. Isolated per sample were at least 6 million PBMCs. With each sample, at least 6 micrograms of total RNA were extracted. Sample-barcoded 5' priming and a J-beta primer mix drove a second PCR of about 7 to 11 cycles. TCRdb recomputed calls from the 5' RACE reads with MiXCR, one row per CDR3 protein. This table has more than 1 million distinct CDR3 sequences, under 55% appearing once. Study results and caveats: Both naive CD4+ cell counts and diversity were greater in long-lived donors than in aged donors. Measured against age, TCR beta diversity per million T cells decreased in a roughly linear manner.

The receptor was derived from a woman aged 60 to 75 in good health. Material for sequencing was blood.

Here the CDR3 reads CSVEGFRTGEQFF. The DNA for the CDR3 is TGCAGCGTTGAAGGATTTCGGACTGGTGAGCAGTTCTTC. This chain links TRBV29-1 with TRBJ2-1, with D maybe TRBD2 (5 bases). The germline V gene has CDR1 SQVTM and CDR2 ANQGSEA. The CDR3 sequence is 13 residues long. Trimming shortened V by 1 base and J by 9 bases, and 13 bases separated the two germline ends.